What follows describes a single T cell receptor (beta chain). Primers used in a second PCR of about 7 to 11 cycles were a sample-barcoded 5' primer and a J-beta primer mix. MiXCR, run by TCRdb on the 5' RACE reads, gives a single entry per CDR3 protein. This sample has about 1.6 million distinct CDR3 sequences; around 36% occur once, and the top ten carry approximately 10%. This entry comes from a study of blood T cells in healthy people across ages. About the study: Roughly one uniquely barcoded beta molecule per two T cells was captured.

The CDR3 contains 13 residues. CDR1 is SGDLS, CDR2 YYNGEE, per germline. V was cut by 0 bases and J by 6 bases, with 7 bases left in between. The rearrangement joins TRBV9 to TRBJ1-5; D gene uncertain. The source of this sequence is a woman aged 25 to 39 in good health. The sequencing input was blood. In DNA, the CDR3 is TGTGCCAGCAGCGTAGACCCGGGTCAGCCCCAGCATTTT. Translated, it gives CASSVDPGQPQHF.